These 14 T cell receptor beta chains were sequenced from one sample in a study of blood T cell repertoires in COVID-19. TCRdb's copy holds only in-frame clones and misses some; the assay was immunoSEQ multiplex PCR. The data show some 50,000 clones, with 84% seen just once and less than 10% held by the top ten. The sample taken for sequencing was peripheral blood. These receptors all stem from a human donor in a cohort sampled during active COVID-19.

A few counts support this clone. V gene TRBV15 combines with J gene TRBJ2-1; 14 nucleotides line up with TRBD2. Germline V lookup: CDR1 LNHNV, CDR2 YYDKDF (reference sequence). This CDR3 contains 17 residues. J lost 8 bases, V lost 3 bases, and 9 bases had no gene match. CDR3 amino acids: CATSSLPGLAGEDEQFF. CDR3 in DNA: TGTGCCACCAGCAGCCTACCGGGACTAGCGGGAGAAGATGAGCAGTTCTTC.

V usage is TRBV19 and J usage is TRBJ2-7; 8 positions match TRBD1. CDR1 and CDR2 (germline): LNHDA, SQIVND (reference sequence). The trim removed 6 bases at V and 3 bases at J, leaving 7 bases unmatched. This CDR3 has 14 amino acids. CDR3 DNA sequence: TGTGCCAGTAGAGGACAGGGCCCCCTCTACGAGCAGTACTTC. It is translated as CASRGQGPLYEQYF. The full variable domain, with the rest looked up from reference TRBV19 and TRBJ2-7, is DGGITQSPKYLFRKEGQNVTLSCEQNLNHDAMYWYRQDPGQGLRLIYYSQIVNDFQKGDIAEGYSVSREKKESFPLTVTSAQKNPTAFYLCASRGQGPLYEQYFGPGTRLTVT.

The rearrangement uses TRBV11-2 and TRBJ1-2; 10 bases agree with TRBD1. The CDR3 spans 14 residues. V lost 5 bases, J lost 7 bases, and 7 bases stayed unmatched. Looked up from germline, CDR1 is SGHAT and CDR2 is FQNNGV. The CDR3 is CASSPWDRGLGYTF. In DNA form, the CDR3 reads TGTGCCAGCAGCCCATGGGACAGGGGTCTTGGCTACACCTTC. Combining the CDR3 with reference TRBV11-2 and TRBJ1-2 gives the whole variable domain EAGVAQSPRYKIIEKRQSVAFWCNPISGHATLYWYQQILGQGPKLLIQFQNNGVVDDSQLPKDRFSAERLKGVDSTLKIQPAKLEDSAVYLCASSPWDRGLGYTFGSGTRLTVV.

V is TRBV5-4 and J is TRBJ2-1; 11 bases agree with TRBD2. V gave up 3 bases and J gave up 7 bases; unmatched junction bases: 6. This CDR3 spans 15 amino acids. The germline CDR1 and CDR2 sequences are SGHNT and YYREEE (reference sequence). The DNA for the CDR3 is TGTGCCAGCAGCTCCACTAGCGGGAGTTTGAATGAGCAGTTCTTC. Translating gives CASSSTSGSLNEQFF.

The gene calls are TRBV6-5 and TRBJ2-6, with D possibly TRBD1 on 6 matching bases. Germline loops: CDR1 MNHEY, CDR2 SVGAGI. V was shortened by 4 bases and J by 0 bases, with 7 bases between the two germline ends. This CDR3 spans 15 amino acids. CDR3 coding DNA: TGTGCCAGCAGTTCACAGGGCTCTGGGGCCAACGTCCTGACTTTC. Amino acids: CASSSQGSGANVLTF.

V usage is TRBV19 and J usage is TRBJ2-3; D is perhaps TRBD2 (6 bases). This CDR3 region has 14 residues. Trimming stripped 3 bases from V and 6 bases from J, with 13 bases between. Germline CDR1 reads LNHDA; CDR2 reads SQIVND (reference sequence). The CDR3 coding sequence is TGTGCCAGTAGTATCAAAGCAGGGACTGATACGCAGTATTTT. Its protein product is CASSIKAGTDTQYF.

V usage is TRBV9 and J usage is TRBJ2-1; 13 nucleotides agree with TRBD2. The CDR3 covers 16 residues. With 0 bases clipped from V and 9 bases from J, the junction kept 6 bases outside the gene matches. Per germline, CDR1 SGDLS and CDR2 YYNGEE. In nucleotides, the CDR3 is TGTGCCAGCAGCGTAGGGACTAGCGGGAGAATTGGTGAGCAGTTCTTC. This translates into CASSVGTSGRIGEQFF.

This chain connects TRBV6-1 to TRBJ1-5; no firm D call. This CDR3 comprises 12 residues. Looked up from germline, CDR1 is MNHNS and CDR2 is SASEGT. V shed 2 bases and J shed 7 bases, with 6 bases lying between them. Written as DNA, the CDR3 is TGTGCCAGCAGTGAACCTGTACAGCCCCAGCATTTT. Translating gives CASSEPVQPQHF.

The chain employs TRBV7-9 and TRBJ1-2; unclear D gene. Germline CDR1 reads SEHNR; CDR2 reads FQNEAQ (reference sequence). Trimming removed 3 bases from V and 8 bases from J, with 19 bases in between. The CDR3 loop spans 15 amino acids. The CDR3 DNA reads as TGTGCCAGCAGCTTCGGTAACATGCAGGCACAAGGCTACACCTTC. Protein product: CASSFGNMQAQGYTF.

This clone was seen once. This chain joins TRBV30 and TRBJ1-3; 7 nucleotides line up with TRBD1. This CDR3 region has 15 residues. V was pared by 2 bases and J by 7 bases, with 11 bases of the junction left unmatched. CDR1 GTSNPN and CDR2 SVGIG come from the germline V gene (reference sequence). The CDR3 sequence is CAWSRQGGAGNTIYF. The CDR3, as DNA: TGTGCCTGGAGTAGACAGGGAGGCGCAGGCAACACCATATATTTT.

The chain joins TRBV15 to TRBJ2-3; TRBD1 agrees at 8 bases. CDR3 length equals 14 residues. CDR1 LNHNV and CDR2 YYDKDF come from the germline V gene (reference sequence). Trimming cost V 3 bases and J 2 bases; bases outside gene matches: 1. The CDR3 DNA follows: TGTGCCACCAGCAGGGACAGGGACACAGATACGCAGTATTTT. This translates into CATSRDRDTDTQYF.

This chain joins TRBV28 and TRBJ2-3; TRBD2 might be the D (6 bases). There are 17 residues in the CDR3. V was shortened by 3 bases and J by 0 bases, with 16 bases between the two germline ends. In germline, CDR1 is MDHEN, CDR2 SYDVKM. The CDR3: CASSFEDAGTSTDTQYF. DNA of the CDR3: TGTGCCAGCAGTTTTGAGGATGCGGGAACTAGCACAGATACGCAGTATTTT.

The J gene is TRBJ2-7, the V gene TRBV28; TRBD1 is a possible D gene (5 bases). Germline V CDR1 and CDR2: MDHEN, SYDVKM. The V gene lost 6 bases and the J gene lost 2 bases, with 8 bases spanning the gap. The CDR3 sequence is 12 residues long. CDR3 protein: CASSVTAYEQYF. Here the CDR3 DNA reads TGTGCCAGCAGCGTGACAGCCTACGAGCAGTACTTC.

The V call is TRBV28, the J call TRBJ2-7, with 7 positions matching TRBD1. V shed 2 bases and J 2 bases; nucleotides not matched to a gene: 6. The CDR3 is 15 residues long. Germline V lookup: CDR1 MDHEN, CDR2 SYDVKM. DNA of the CDR3: TGTGCCAGCAGTTTAGGCCCTCAGGGGGCCTACGAGCAGTACTTC. Protein product: CASSLGPQGAYEQYF.